This is a list of T cell receptor beta chains from one sample in a study of T-cell reconstitution after alpha-beta-depleted transplantation in children. In TCRdb, the PCR reads were re-called with MiXCR into one record per CDR3 protein. This repertoire shows some 200,000 distinct CDR3 sequences, 14% to 15% found once; its top ten account for roughly 13%. The sample consisted of PBMCs from the stem cell graft donor, taken from the stem cell graft. The receptors shown here come from a human donor who donated a stem cell graft to a child with acute lymphoblastic leukemia. The CDR3 runs from the conserved cysteine through the conserved F or W. D genes are given only for firm matches. Rows may omit the clone size; those that give it use once, few, many or a size class.

j_call: TRBJ2-1
clone_size: many
d_call: TRBD2
v_call: TRBV5-1
cdr3_nt: TGCGCCAGCAGCTTCAAAGTAGCGGGAGGTAACTACAATGAGCAGTTCTTC
cdr3_aa: CASSFKVAGGNYNEQFF

j_call: TRBJ2-2
clone_size: many
d_call: TRBD1
v_call: TRBV5-5
cdr3_nt: TGTGCCAGCAGCCGAGGGACAGGGGCGAACACCGGGGAGCTGTTTTTT
cdr3_aa: CASSRGTGANTGELFF

j_call: TRBJ1-1
clone_size: many
d_call: .
v_call: TRBV7-9
cdr3_nt: TGTGCCAGCAGCTTAGCAGGGGAGACTGAAGCTTTCTTT
cdr3_aa: CASSLAGETEAFF

j_call: TRBJ2-1
clone_size: .
d_call: .
v_call: TRBV5-1
cdr3_nt: TGCGCCAGCACCCAACAAGGAGCGTACAATGAGCAGTTCTTC
cdr3_aa: CASTQQGAYNEQFF

j_call: TRBJ2-7
clone_size: many
d_call: .
v_call: TRBV4-1
cdr3_nt: TGCGCCAGCAGCCAAGATTTGGGGCCTTACTACGAGCAGTACTTC
cdr3_aa: CASSQDLGPYYEQYF

j_call: TRBJ1-2
clone_size: few
d_call: .
v_call: TRBV20-1
cdr3_nt: TGCAGTGCTATAAAGACAGCTAACTATGGCTACACCTTC
cdr3_aa: CSAIKTANYGYTF

j_call: TRBJ2-7
clone_size: many
d_call: .
v_call: TRBV10-3
cdr3_nt: TGTGCCATCAGTGACCCAGGGGGGACCTACGAGCAGTACTTC
cdr3_aa: CAISDPGGTYEQYF

j_call: TRBJ1-1
clone_size: few
d_call: .
v_call: TRBV29-1
cdr3_nt: TGCAGCGTTGAAGGTTTCGGGTCGTTGAACACTGAAGCTTTCTTT
cdr3_aa: CSVEGFGSLNTEAFF

j_call: TRBJ2-3
clone_size: .
d_call: TRBD1
v_call: TRBV5-1
cdr3_nt: TGCGCCAGCAGCTTGGTAGGGGGCGCATCAGATACGCAGTATTTT
cdr3_aa: CASSLVGGASDTQYF

j_call: TRBJ2-5
clone_size: few
d_call: TRBD2
v_call: TRBV5-1
cdr3_nt: TGCGCCAGCAGCTCTAGCGGTCTTGAGGGAGAGACCCAGTACTTC
cdr3_aa: CASSSSGLEGETQYF

j_call: TRBJ2-3
clone_size: .
d_call: .
v_call: TRBV7-9
cdr3_nt: TGTGCCAGCAGCCGCCCAGGGGGGACAGATACGCAGTATTTT
cdr3_aa: CASSRPGGTDTQYF

j_call: TRBJ2-3
clone_size: many
d_call: TRBD2
v_call: TRBV7-8
cdr3_nt: TGTGCCAGCAGCCTACTGACTAGCGGGAGGGTCGGCACAGATACGCAGTATTTT
cdr3_aa: CASSLLTSGRVGTDTQYF

j_call: TRBJ2-7
clone_size: .
d_call: TRBD1
v_call: TRBV5-1
cdr3_nt: TGCGCCAGCAGCTTGGGACGGGACAGCCTCTACGAGCAGTACTTC
cdr3_aa: CASSLGRDSLYEQYF

j_call: TRBJ1-1
clone_size: few
d_call: .
v_call: TRBV7-2
cdr3_nt: TGTGCCAGCAGCCCCTACGCTGGGGGCCAGGACACTGAAGCTTTCTTT
cdr3_aa: CASSPYAGGQDTEAFF

j_call: TRBJ2-5
clone_size: .
d_call: .
v_call: TRBV7-2
cdr3_nt: TGTGCCAGCGCACAGCGGGTCCCAGACGAGACCCAGTACTTC
cdr3_aa: CASAQRVPDETQYF

j_call: TRBJ1-1
clone_size: many
d_call: .
v_call: TRBV5-4
cdr3_nt: TGTGCCAGCACCCCACGGGAGGTAGGGACTGAAGCTTTCTTT
cdr3_aa: CASTPREVGTEAFF

j_call: TRBJ1-6
clone_size: .
d_call: TRBD1
v_call: TRBV5-6
cdr3_nt: TGTGCCAGCAGCGCGGGACAGACTAATTCACCCCTCCACTTT
cdr3_aa: CASSAGQTNSPLHF

j_call: TRBJ1-2
clone_size: many
d_call: .
v_call: TRBV6-1
cdr3_nt: TGTGCCAGCAGTGATGGGTACAGGCTCGCGGAGGGCTACACCTTC
cdr3_aa: CASSDGYRLAEGYTF

j_call: TRBJ1-1
clone_size: many
d_call: .
v_call: TRBV5-1
cdr3_nt: TGCGCCAGCAGTCGGTCCCAAAGGAACACTGAAGCTTTCTTT
cdr3_aa: CASSRSQRNTEAFF

j_call: TRBJ1-5
clone_size: few
d_call: .
v_call: TRBV24-1
cdr3_nt: TGTGCCACCAGTGCCACGATGGAGGGGCCTTGGAGCAATCAGCCCCAGCATTTT
cdr3_aa: CATSATMEGPWSNQPQHF

j_call: TRBJ2-3
clone_size: many
d_call: TRBD1
v_call: TRBV20-1
cdr3_nt: TGCAGTGTTCCGAGACAGGGGGGCACAGATACGCAGTATTTT
cdr3_aa: CSVPRQGGTDTQYF

j_call: TRBJ1-1
clone_size: many
d_call: .
v_call: TRBV27
cdr3_nt: TGTGCCAGCAGTTTACAGGGTGGGGAGGGCACTGAAGCTTTCTTT
cdr3_aa: CASSLQGGEGTEAFF

j_call: TRBJ2-1
clone_size: many
d_call: TRBD1
v_call: TRBV5-1
cdr3_nt: TGCGCCAGCAGCCCTACTCGGACAGGACGGGAGCAGTTCTTC
cdr3_aa: CASSPTRTGREQFF

j_call: TRBJ1-2
clone_size: few
d_call: TRBD1
v_call: TRBV20-1
cdr3_nt: TGCAGTGCTAGAAACCCCTCCGGGACAGAAACGGGCTACACCTTC
cdr3_aa: CSARNPSGTETGYTF

j_call: TRBJ2-3
clone_size: many
d_call: .
v_call: TRBV7-2
cdr3_nt: TGTGCCAGCAAGGACGGCCCTAGCACAGATACGCAGTATTTT
cdr3_aa: CASKDGPSTDTQYF

j_call: TRBJ2-1
clone_size: many
d_call: TRBD1
v_call: TRBV7-6
cdr3_nt: TGTGCCAGCAGCTTAGCAGGGGGCCATCTCAATGAGCAGTTCTTC
cdr3_aa: CASSLAGGHLNEQFF

j_call: TRBJ1-1
clone_size: many
d_call: .
v_call: TRBV29-1
cdr3_nt: TGCAGCGTCGCCCCCAGGGGCACTGAAGCTTTCTTT
cdr3_aa: CSVAPRGTEAFF

j_call: TRBJ2-5
clone_size: .
d_call: TRBD1
v_call: TRBV29-1
cdr3_nt: TGCAGCGTCGCCGGGACAGGGGAGACCCAGTACTTC
cdr3_aa: CSVAGTGETQYF

j_call: TRBJ2-1
clone_size: many
d_call: .
v_call: TRBV5-4
cdr3_nt: TGTGCCAGCAGCCTAGATTCTAGGAAGGGTAAAGGAGAGCAGTTCTTC
cdr3_aa: CASSLDSRKGKGEQFF

j_call: TRBJ1-1
clone_size: many
d_call: .
v_call: TRBV5-1
cdr3_nt: TGCGCCAGCAGCAACAGCGCCACTGAAGCTTTCTTT
cdr3_aa: CASSNSATEAFF

j_call: TRBJ2-5
clone_size: many
d_call: .
v_call: TRBV28
cdr3_nt: TGTGCCAGCAGACCCATGAGGGACATCCAAGAGACCCAGTACTTC
cdr3_aa: CASRPMRDIQETQYF

j_call: TRBJ2-3
clone_size: many
d_call: .
v_call: TRBV27
cdr3_nt: TGTGCCAGCAGTTTAAAGGCGTTCTCGAGCACAGATACGCAGTATTTT
cdr3_aa: CASSLKAFSSTDTQYF

j_call: TRBJ2-1
clone_size: .
d_call: TRBD2
v_call: TRBV7-8
cdr3_nt: TGTGCCAGCACCGTCCACCTAGCGGGACTAAGCGAGAGCTCCTACAATGAGCAGTTCTTC
cdr3_aa: CASTVHLAGLSESSYNEQFF

j_call: TRBJ2-6
clone_size: .
d_call: .
v_call: TRBV2
cdr3_nt: TGTGCCAGCAGGGACGCAAGGGGTGATGGGGCCAACGTCCTGACTTTC
cdr3_aa: CASRDARGDGANVLTF

j_call: TRBJ2-2
clone_size: many
d_call: TRBD2
v_call: TRBV9
cdr3_nt: TGTGCCAGCAGCGTAGAGAGTGGCGGGAGTCACACCGGGGAGCTGTTTTTT
cdr3_aa: CASSVESGGSHTGELFF

j_call: TRBJ1-5
clone_size: many
d_call: .
v_call: TRBV12-3/TRBV12-4
cdr3_nt: TGTGCCAGCAGTTCAGTCGGTGGCAATCAGCCCCAGCATTTT
cdr3_aa: CASSSVGGNQPQHF

j_call: TRBJ2-2
clone_size: many
d_call: .
v_call: TRBV20-1
cdr3_nt: TGCAGTGCTAGTTTTGACGGCAGGGTGTCCGGGGAGCTGTTTTTT
cdr3_aa: CSASFDGRVSGELFF

j_call: TRBJ2-3
clone_size: many
d_call: .
v_call: TRBV7-9
cdr3_nt: TGTGCCAGCAGCTTGACCTTCCGAAGCGTATCAGATACGCAGTATTTT
cdr3_aa: CASSLTFRSVSDTQYF

j_call: TRBJ2-1
clone_size: many
d_call: TRBD2
v_call: TRBV5-5
cdr3_nt: TGTGCCAGCAGCTTGGTAGGAGAAGCGGGAGTTAGCAATGAGCAGTTCTTC
cdr3_aa: CASSLVGEAGVSNEQFF

j_call: TRBJ2-1
clone_size: .
d_call: TRBD2
v_call: TRBV5-1
cdr3_nt: TGCGCCAGCAGCTTGGCGCTAGCGGGAGGCACCCATGAGCAGTTCTTC
cdr3_aa: CASSLALAGGTHEQFF

j_call: TRBJ1-2
clone_size: many
d_call: .
v_call: TRBV2
cdr3_nt: TGTGCCAGCAAAGTAAAAGGGATTTGGGGCTACACCTTC
cdr3_aa: CASKVKGIWGYTF

j_call: TRBJ2-7
clone_size: few
d_call: TRBD2
v_call: TRBV5-1
cdr3_nt: TGCGCCAGCAGCCCGGGACTAGCGGGACAGGGCTCCTACGAGCAGTACTTC
cdr3_aa: CASSPGLAGQGSYEQYF

j_call: TRBJ2-5
clone_size: many
d_call: .
v_call: TRBV4-1
cdr3_nt: TGCGCCAGCAGCCAAGAGAGAAGCGGGCCCTTAGAGACCCAGTACTTC
cdr3_aa: CASSQERSGPLETQYF

j_call: TRBJ2-3
clone_size: many
d_call: TRBD2
v_call: TRBV7-9
cdr3_nt: TGTGCCAGCAGCTCTAAGGCGACTAGCCGGATCACAGATACGCAGTATTTT
cdr3_aa: CASSSKATSRITDTQYF

j_call: TRBJ1-5
clone_size: few
d_call: .
v_call: TRBV10-3
cdr3_nt: TGTGCCATCAGTGGAGGGAATAATCAGCCCCAGCATTTT
cdr3_aa: CAISGGNNQPQHF

j_call: TRBJ2-3
clone_size: .
d_call: TRBD2
v_call: TRBV20-1
cdr3_nt: TGCAGTGCTAGACCCCACGTTCTAGCGGAGGAATCAATGACAGATACGCAGTATTTT
cdr3_aa: CSARPHVLAEESMTDTQYF

j_call: TRBJ2-2
clone_size: .
d_call: TRBD1
v_call: TRBV20-1
cdr3_nt: TGCAGTGCTAGCCCCAGGGGGCACGAGGGTGGTGTCGCCGGGGAGCTGTTTTTT
cdr3_aa: CSASPRGHEGGVAGELFF

j_call: TRBJ1-1
clone_size: many
d_call: .
v_call: TRBV29-1
cdr3_nt: TGCAGCGTTGGGGAACACACTGAAGCTTTCTTT
cdr3_aa: CSVGEHTEAFF